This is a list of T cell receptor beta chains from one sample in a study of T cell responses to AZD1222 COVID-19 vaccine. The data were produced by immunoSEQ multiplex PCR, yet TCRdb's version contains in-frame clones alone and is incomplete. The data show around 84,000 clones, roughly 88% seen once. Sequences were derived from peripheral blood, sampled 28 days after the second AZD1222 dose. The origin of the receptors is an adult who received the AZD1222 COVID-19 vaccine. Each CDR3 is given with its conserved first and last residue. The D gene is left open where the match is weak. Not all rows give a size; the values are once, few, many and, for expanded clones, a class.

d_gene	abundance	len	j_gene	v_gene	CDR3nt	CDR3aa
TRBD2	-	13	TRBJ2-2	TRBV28	TGTGCCAGCTTCTTCGGGGGGACCGGGGAGCTGTTTTTT	CASFFGGTGELFF
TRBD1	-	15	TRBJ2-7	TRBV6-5	TGTGCCAGCAGTTTTGGACAGGGGGCTTTCTACGAGCAGTACTTC	CASSFGQGAFYEQYF
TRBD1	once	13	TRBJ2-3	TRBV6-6	TGTGCCAGCAGTTACCGGACAGGGGTTACGCAGTATTTT	CASSYRTGVTQYF
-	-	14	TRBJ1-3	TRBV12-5	TGTGCTAGTGGCGGGGGGGTAGCTGGAAACACCATATATTTT	CASGGGVAGNTIYF
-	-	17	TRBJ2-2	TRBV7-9	TGTGCCAGCAGCTTAGCGGGTGGTACCGTAGGTACCGGGGAGCTGTTTTTT	CASSLAGGTVGTGELFF
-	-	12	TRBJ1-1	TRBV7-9	TGTGCCAGCAGCTCCCGACAACTTGAAGCTTTCTTT	CASSSRQLEAFF
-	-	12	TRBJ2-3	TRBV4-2	TGTGCCAGCAGCCAAGGTAGAGATACGCAGTATTTT	CASSQGRDTQYF
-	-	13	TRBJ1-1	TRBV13	TGTGCCAGCACCTCCTCAGGGGCCACTGAAGCTTTCTTT	CASTSSGATEAFF
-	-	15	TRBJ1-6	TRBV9	TGTGCCAGCAGCGGGCCGGGGGGTAAGAATTCACCCCTCCACTTT	CASSGPGGKNSPLHF
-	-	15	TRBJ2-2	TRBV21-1	TGTGCCAGCACCCTGGGCAGGGGCGGCACCGGGGAGCTGTTTTTT	CASTLGRGGTGELFF
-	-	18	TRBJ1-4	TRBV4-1	TGCGCCAGCAGCCAAGGACGACCGACAGTTGCAACTAATGAAAAACTGTTTTTT	CASSQGRPTVATNEKLFF
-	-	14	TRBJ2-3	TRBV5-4	TGTGCCAGCAGCCCGTCAAAATCGTCAGATACGCAGTATTTT	CASSPSKSSDTQYF
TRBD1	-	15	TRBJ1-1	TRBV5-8	TGTGCCAGCAGCCGATGGACAGGGGGGATCATTGAAGCTTTCTTT	CASSRWTGGIIEAFF
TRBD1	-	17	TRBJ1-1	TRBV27	TGTGCCAGCAGTCAGACAGGGACAGGTCTCATGAACACTGAAGCTTTCTTT	CASSQTGTGLMNTEAFF
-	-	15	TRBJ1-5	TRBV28	TGTGCCAGCAGTTCGTTCCCGGCGGGCAATCAGCCCCAGCATTTT	CASSSFPAGNQPQHF
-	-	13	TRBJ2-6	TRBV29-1	TGCAGCGTTGAGGTTACTGGGGCCAACGTCCTGACTTTC	CSVEVTGANVLTF
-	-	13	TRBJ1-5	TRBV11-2	TGTGCCAGCAGCTTAGGCAGCAATCAGCCCCAGCATTTT	CASSLGSNQPQHF
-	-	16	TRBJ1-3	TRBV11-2	TGTGCCAGCAGCTTAGGGACAGCGATCTCTGGAAACACCATATATTTT	CASSLGTAISGNTIYF
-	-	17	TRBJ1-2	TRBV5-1	TGCGCCAGCAGCTTGGGGGCAGGGGAAAACTTTGGCTATGGCTACACCTTC	CASSLGAGENFGYGYTF
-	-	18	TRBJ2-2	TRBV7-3	TGTGCCAGCAGCCAACTGGGCCGGGGGCCATCGAACACCGGGGAGCTGTTTTTT	CASSQLGRGPSNTGELFF
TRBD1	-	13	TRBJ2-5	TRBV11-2	TGTGCCAGCAGCTTGGACAGGGAAGAGACCCAGTACTTC	CASSLDREETQYF
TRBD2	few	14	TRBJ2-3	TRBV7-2	TGTGCCAGCGGTGGCGGGAGGAGCACAGATACGCAGTATTTT	CASGGGRSTDTQYF
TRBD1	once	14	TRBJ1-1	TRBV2	TGTGCCAGCAGCGACAGGGGGGTGAACACTGAAGCTTTCTTT	CASSDRGVNTEAFF
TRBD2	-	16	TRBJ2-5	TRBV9	TGTGCCAGCAGCGTAGCTGGCGGGGGGGCTTATGAGACCCAGTACTTC	CASSVAGGGAYETQYF
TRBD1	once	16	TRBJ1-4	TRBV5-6	TGTGCCAGCAGCTTTAGGGCCGGGACAGGGCTGGAAAAACTGTTTTTT	CASSFRAGTGLEKLFF
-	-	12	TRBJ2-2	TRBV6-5	TGTGCCAGCTTTAGGGGCACCGGGGAGCTGTTTTTT	CASFRGTGELFF
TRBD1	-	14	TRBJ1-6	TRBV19	TGTGCCAGTAGCCCGGACAGGGGACGTTCACCCCTCCACTTT	CASSPDRGRSPLHF
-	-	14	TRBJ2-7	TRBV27	TGTGCCAGCAGTTTAGGGCTTCCTCCCTACGAGCAGTACTTC	CASSLGLPPYEQYF
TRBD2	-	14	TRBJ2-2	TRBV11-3	TGTGCCAGCAGCTCCTCGGGGGGGACCGGGGAGCTGTTTTTT	CASSSSGGTGELFF
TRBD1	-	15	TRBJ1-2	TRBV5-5	TGTGCCAGCAGCTTGGCGGGACAGCGAATCTATGGCTACACCTTC	CASSLAGQRIYGYTF
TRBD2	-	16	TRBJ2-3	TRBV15	TGTGCCACCAGCAGAGACCACGGGACTAGTTCAGATACGCAGTATTTT	CATSRDHGTSSDTQYF
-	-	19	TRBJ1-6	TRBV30	TGTGCCTGGAGGAGTTGGGTCAGGGTACCTGGTCGCGGGAATTCACCCCTCCACTTT	CAWRSWVRVPGRGNSPLHF
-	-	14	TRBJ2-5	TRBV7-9	TGTGCCAGCAGCTTAGTGTCCGGGAAAGAGACCCAGTACTTC	CASSLVSGKETQYF